This T cell receptor beta chain appears in the sequencing data of a study of T cells in Graves' hyperthyroidism and ophthalmopathy. Trimming pared 2 bases from V and 5 bases from J, leaving 13 bases between. This CDR3 is built from 15 residues. Germline V gene sequence: CDR1 LGHDT, CDR2 YNNKEL (reference sequence). The sample holds many counts of this clonotype. On the basis of clinical symptoms, serum thyroxine and TRAb, thyroid ultrasound and orbital computed tomography, diagnoses were made. PBMCs were obtained from approximately 10 ml fresh peripheral blood. RNA transcripts were the template for amplifying TCR beta CDR3 regions. Researchers ran a first-round RT-PCR on the TCR CDR3 using the HTBI primer set. TCRdb redid the calling of the multiplex PCR reads with MiXCR, one entry per CDR3 protein. The table lists a few hundred thousand distinct CDR3 sequences, approximately 16% of them singletons.

Material for sequencing was blood. This sequence joins TRBV3-1 and TRBJ2-1, with TRBD2 as a possible D gene (7 bases). The source of this sequence is a middle-aged woman with Graves' ophthalmopathy. CDR3 coding DNA: TGTGCCAGCAGCCAACCCCGGGGGGCGAACAATGAGCAGTTCTTC. Amino acids: CASSQPRGANNEQFF.